This note documents a single T cell receptor (beta chain) sequence. This sample stems from a study of blood T cell repertoires in COVID-19. Per the study methods: The authors estimated nucleated cell counts from reference gene primer amplification. Sequencing was performed with immunoSEQ multiplex PCR; in TCRdb, only in-frame clones are kept and a portion is missing. V and J calls and clone size are those listed in that table; D and trimming were worked out from the DNA. The sample has 150,000 to 200,000 clones; approximately 90% are singletons. Germline V CDR1 and CDR2: LNHDA, SQIVND (reference sequence). Trimming removed 8 bases at V and 2 bases at J, with 12 bases between. The CDR3 is 13 residues long.

The material sequenced was peripheral blood. The receptor was derived from a human donor in a cohort sampled during active COVID-19. V usage is TRBV19 and J usage is TRBJ1-1; D possibly corresponds to TRBD1 (5 bases). DNA for the CDR3: TGTGCCAGTTCGGACACCATAAACACTGAAGCTTTCTTT. It translates to CASSDTINTEAFF.